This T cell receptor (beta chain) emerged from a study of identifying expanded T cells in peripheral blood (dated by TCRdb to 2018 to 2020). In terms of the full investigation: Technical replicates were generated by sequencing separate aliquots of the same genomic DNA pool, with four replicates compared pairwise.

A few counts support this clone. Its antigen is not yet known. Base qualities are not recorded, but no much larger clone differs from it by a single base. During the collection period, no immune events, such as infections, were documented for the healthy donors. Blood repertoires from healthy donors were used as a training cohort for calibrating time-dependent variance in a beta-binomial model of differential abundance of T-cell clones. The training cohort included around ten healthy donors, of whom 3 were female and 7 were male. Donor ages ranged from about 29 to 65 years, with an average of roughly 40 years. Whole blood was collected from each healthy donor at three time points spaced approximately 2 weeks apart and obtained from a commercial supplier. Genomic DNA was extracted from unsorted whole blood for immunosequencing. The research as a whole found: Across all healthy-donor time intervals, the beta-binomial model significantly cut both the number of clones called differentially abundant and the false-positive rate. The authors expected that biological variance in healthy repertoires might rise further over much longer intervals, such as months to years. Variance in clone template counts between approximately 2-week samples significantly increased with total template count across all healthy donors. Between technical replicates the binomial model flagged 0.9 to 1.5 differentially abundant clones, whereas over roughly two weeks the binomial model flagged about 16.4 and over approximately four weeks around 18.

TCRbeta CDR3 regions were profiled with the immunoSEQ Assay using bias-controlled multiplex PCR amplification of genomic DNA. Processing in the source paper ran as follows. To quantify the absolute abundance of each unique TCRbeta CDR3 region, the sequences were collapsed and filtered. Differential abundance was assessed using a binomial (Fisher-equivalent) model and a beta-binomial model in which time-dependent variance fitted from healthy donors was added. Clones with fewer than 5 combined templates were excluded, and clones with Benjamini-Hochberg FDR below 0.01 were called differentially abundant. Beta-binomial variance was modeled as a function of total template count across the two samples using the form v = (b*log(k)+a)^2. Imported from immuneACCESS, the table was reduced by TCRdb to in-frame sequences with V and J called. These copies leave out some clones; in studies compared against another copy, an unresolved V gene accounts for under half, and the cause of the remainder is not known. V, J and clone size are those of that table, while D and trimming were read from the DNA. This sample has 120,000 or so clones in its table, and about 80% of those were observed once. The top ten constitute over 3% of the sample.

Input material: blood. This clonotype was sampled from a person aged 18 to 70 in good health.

The CDR3 region has the sequence CASSFSTLWFDGYTF. The sequenced DNA is TGTGCCAGCAGCTTCTCAACGTTGTGGTTCGATGGCTACACCTTC. The chain links TRBV5-8 with TRBJ1-2; confidence is insufficient to name the D gene. The CDR3 covers 15 residues, taking in both the cysteine and the phenylalanine. This entry keeps only the CDR3 DNA: 45 bases, framed from base 1. The junction shows trimming of 2 bases on V and 6 bases on J, plus 17 bases between the germline ends. In the germline V gene, CDR1 corresponds to SGHTS and CDR2 to YDEGEE.